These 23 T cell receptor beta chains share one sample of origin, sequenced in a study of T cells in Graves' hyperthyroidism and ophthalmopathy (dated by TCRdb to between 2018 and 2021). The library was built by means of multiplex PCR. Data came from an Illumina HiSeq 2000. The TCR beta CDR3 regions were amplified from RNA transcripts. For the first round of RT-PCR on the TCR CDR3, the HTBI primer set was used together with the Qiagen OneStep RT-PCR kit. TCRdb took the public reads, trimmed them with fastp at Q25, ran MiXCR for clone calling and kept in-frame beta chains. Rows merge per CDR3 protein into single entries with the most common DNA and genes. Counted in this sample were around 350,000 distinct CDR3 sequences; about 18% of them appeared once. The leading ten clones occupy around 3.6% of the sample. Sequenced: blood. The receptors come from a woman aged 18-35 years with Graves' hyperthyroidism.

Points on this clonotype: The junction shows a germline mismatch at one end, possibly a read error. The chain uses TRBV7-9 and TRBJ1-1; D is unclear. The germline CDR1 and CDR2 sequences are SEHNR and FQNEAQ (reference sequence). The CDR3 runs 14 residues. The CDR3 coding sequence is TGTGCCAGCAGCTACGACATACACCGCACTGATGCTTTCTTT. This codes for CASSYDIHRTDAFF.

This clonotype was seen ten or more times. CDR3 protein: CSATGSQGAGEQYF. For the CDR3, the DNA is TGCAGTGCTACCGGCTCCCAGGGGGCAGGGGAGCAGTACTTC. The chain combines TRBV20-1 with TRBJ2-7; TRBD1 agrees at 8 bases. The germline V gene encodes CDR1 DFQATT and CDR2 SNEGSKA (reference sequence). The CDR3 has 14 amino acids. V shed 4 bases and J 7 bases; nucleotides not matched to a gene: 12.

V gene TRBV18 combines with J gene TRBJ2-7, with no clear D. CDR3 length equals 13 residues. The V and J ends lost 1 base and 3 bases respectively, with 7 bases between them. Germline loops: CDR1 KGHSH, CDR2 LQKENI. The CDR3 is CASSPLPGYEQYF. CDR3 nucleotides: TGTGCCAGCTCACCACTGCCCGGCTACGAGCAGTACTTC.

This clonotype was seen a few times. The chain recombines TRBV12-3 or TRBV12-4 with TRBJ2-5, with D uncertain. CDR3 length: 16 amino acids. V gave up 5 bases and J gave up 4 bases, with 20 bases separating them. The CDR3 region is CASSPHQGAAGETQYF. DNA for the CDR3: TGTGCCAGCAGTCCCCATCAAGGCGCGGCAGGAGAGACCCAGTACTTC.

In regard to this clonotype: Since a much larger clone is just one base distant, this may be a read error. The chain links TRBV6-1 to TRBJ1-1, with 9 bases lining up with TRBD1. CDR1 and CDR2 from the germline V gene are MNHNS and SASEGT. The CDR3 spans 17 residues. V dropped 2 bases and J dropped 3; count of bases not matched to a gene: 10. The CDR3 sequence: CASSEYIRTGEDTEAFF. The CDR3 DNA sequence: TGTGCCAGCAGTGAATACATACGGACAGGGGAGGACACTGAAGCTTTCTTT.

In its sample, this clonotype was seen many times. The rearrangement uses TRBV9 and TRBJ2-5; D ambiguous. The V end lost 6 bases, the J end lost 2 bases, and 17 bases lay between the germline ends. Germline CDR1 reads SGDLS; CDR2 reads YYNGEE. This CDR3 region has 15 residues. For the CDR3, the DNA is TGTGCCAGCACCTCAAGCCCGAATCTACAAGAGACCCAGTACTTC. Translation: CASTSSPNLQETQYF. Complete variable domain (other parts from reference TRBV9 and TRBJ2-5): DSGVTQTPKHLITATGQRVTLRCSPRSGDLSVYWYQQSLDQGLQFLIQYYNGEERAKGNILERFSAQQFPDLHSELNLSSLELGDSALYFCASTSSPNLQETQYFGPGTRLLVL.

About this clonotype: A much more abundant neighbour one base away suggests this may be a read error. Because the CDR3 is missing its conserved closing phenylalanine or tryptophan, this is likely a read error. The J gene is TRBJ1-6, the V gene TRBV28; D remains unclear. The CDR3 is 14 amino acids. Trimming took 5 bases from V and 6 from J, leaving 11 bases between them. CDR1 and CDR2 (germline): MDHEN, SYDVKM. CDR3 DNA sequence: TGTGCCAGCAGTGGCCTCGTGGGTAATTCACCCCTCCACTAT. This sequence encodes CASSGLVGNSPLHY.

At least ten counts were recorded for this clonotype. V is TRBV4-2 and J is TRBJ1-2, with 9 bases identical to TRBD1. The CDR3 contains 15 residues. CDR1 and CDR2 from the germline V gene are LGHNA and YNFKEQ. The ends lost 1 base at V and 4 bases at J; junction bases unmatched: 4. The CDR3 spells CASSQATGGSYGYTF. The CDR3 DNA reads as TGTGCCAGCAGCCAAGCAACAGGGGGCAGCTATGGCTACACCTTC.

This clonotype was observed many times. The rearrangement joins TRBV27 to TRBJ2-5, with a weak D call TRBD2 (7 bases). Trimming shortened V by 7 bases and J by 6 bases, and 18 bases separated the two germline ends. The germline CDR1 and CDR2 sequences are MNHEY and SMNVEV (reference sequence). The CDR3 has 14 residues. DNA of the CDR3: TGTGCCAGCAAGGAACTCGGGGGGCTAAAGACCCAGTACTTC. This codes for CASKELGGLKTQYF.

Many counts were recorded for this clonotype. The CDR3, as DNA: TGCAGTGCTACCCCGGGGGCCAACTATGGCTACACCTTC. It is translated as CSATPGANYGYTF. The V and J genes are TRBV20-1 and TRBJ1-2; D possibly corresponds to TRBD1 (6 bases). The germline V gene encodes CDR1 DFQATT and CDR2 SNEGSKA (reference sequence). This CDR3 contains 13 residues. V lost 4 bases, J lost 2 bases, and 11 bases lay in between.

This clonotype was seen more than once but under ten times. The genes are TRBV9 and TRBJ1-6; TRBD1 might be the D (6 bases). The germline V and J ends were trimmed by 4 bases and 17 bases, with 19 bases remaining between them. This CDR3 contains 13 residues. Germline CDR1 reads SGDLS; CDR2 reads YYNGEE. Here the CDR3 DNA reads TGTGCCAGCAGCTTAACCGGGGGGCAGTCTATCCACTTT. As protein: CASSLTGGQSIHF.

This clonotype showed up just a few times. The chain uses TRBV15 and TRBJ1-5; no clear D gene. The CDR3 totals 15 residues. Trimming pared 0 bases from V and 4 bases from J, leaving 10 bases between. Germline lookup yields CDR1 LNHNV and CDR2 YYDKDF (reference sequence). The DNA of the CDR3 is TGTGCCACCAGCAGAGATCCGGGCAGAAATCAGCCCCAGCATTTT. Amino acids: CATSRDPGRNQPQHF. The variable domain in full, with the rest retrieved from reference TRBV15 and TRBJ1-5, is DAMVIQNPRYQVTQFGKPVTLSCSQTLNHNVMYWYQQKSSQAPKLLFHYYDKDFNNEADTPDNFQSRRPNTSFCFLDIRSPGLGDTAMYLCATSRDPGRNQPQHFGDGTRLSIL.

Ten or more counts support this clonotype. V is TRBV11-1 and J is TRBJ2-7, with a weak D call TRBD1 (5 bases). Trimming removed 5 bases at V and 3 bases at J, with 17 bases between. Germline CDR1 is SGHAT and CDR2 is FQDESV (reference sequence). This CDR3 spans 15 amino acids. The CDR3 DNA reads TGTGCCAGCAGCCCCCCAGACAGCGACTTCTACGAGCAGTACTTC. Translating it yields CASSPPDSDFYEQYF. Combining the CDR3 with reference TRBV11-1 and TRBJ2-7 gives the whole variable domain EAEVAQSPRYKITEKSQAVAFWCDPISGHATLYWYRQILGQGPELLVQFQDESVVDDSQLPKDRFSAERLKGVDSTLKIQPAELGDSAMYLCASSPPDSDFYEQYFGPGTRLTVT.

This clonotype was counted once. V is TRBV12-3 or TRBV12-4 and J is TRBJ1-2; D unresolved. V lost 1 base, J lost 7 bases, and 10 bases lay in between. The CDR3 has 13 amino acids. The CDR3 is CASSLVEAGGYTF. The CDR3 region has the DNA TGTGCCAGCAGTTTAGTAGAGGCTGGTGGCTACACCTTC.

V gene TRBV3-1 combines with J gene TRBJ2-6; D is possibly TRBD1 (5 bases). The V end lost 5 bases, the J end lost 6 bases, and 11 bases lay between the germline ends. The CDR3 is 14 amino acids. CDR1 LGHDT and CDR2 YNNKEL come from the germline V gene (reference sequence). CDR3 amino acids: CASSVGEAANVLTF. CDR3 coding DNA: TGTGCCAGCAGCGTAGGGGAAGCGGCCAACGTCCTGACTTTC. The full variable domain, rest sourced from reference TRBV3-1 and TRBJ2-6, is DTAVSQTPKYLVTQMGNDKSIKCEQNLGHDTMYWYKQDSKKFLKIMFSYNNKELIINETVPNRFSPKSPDKAHLNLHINSLELGDSAVYFCASSVGEAANVLTFGAGSRLTVL.

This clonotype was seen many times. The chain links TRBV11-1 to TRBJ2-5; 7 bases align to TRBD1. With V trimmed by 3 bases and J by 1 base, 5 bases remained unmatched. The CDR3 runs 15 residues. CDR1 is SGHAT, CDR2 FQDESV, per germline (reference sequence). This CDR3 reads CASSFLTGTQETQYF. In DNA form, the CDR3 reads TGTGCCAGCAGCTTTCTGACAGGGACCCAAGAGACCCAGTACTTC. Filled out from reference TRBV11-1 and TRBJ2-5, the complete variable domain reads EAEVAQSPRYKITEKSQAVAFWCDPISGHATLYWYRQILGQGPELLVQFQDESVVDDSQLPKDRFSAERLKGVDSTLKIQPAELGDSAMYLCASSFLTGTQETQYFGPGTRLLVL.

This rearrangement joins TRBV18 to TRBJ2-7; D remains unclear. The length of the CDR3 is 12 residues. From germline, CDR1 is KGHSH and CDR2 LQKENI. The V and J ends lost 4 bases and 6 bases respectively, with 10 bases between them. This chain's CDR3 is CASSLGDCEQYF. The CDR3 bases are TGTGCCAGCTCACTCGGCGACTGCGAGCAGTACTTC.

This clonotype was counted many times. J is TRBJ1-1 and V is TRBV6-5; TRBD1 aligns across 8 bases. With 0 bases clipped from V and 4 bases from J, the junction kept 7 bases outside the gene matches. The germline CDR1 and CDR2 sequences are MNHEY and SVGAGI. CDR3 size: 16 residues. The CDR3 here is CASSYSETGEGTEAFF. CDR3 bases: TGTGCCAGCAGTTACTCAGAGACAGGGGAAGGCACTGAAGCTTTCTTT.

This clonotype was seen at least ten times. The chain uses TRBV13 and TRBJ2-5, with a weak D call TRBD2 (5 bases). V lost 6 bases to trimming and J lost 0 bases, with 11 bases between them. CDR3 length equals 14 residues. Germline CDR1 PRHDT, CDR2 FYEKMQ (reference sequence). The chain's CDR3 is CASSSLEHQETQYF. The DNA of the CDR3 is TGTGCCAGCAGTTCACTAGAGCACCAAGAGACCCAGTACTTC.

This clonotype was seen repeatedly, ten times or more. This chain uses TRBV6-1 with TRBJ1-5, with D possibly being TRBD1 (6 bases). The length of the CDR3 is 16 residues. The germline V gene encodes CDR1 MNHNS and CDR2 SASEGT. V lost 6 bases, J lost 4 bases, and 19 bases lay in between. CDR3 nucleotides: TGTGCCAGCAGAGGGAACAGGGCGACCTCGAATCAGCCCCAGCATTTT. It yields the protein CASRGNRATSNQPQHF.

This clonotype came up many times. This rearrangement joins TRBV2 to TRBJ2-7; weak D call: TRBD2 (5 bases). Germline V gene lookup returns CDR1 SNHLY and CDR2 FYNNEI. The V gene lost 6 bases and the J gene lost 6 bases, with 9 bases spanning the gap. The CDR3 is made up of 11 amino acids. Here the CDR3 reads CASSARVEQYF. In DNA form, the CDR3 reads TGTGCCAGCAGCGCGAGGGTCGAGCAGTACTTC.

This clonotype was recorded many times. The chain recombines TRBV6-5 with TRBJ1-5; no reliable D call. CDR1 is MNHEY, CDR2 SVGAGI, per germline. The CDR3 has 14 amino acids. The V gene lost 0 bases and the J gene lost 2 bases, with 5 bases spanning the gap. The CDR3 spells CASSYSRGNQPQHF. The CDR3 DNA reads TGTGCCAGCAGTTACTCGAGGGGCAATCAGCCCCAGCATTTT.

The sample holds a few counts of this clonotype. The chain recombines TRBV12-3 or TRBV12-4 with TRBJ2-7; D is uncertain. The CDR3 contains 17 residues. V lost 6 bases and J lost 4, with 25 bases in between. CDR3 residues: CASRIYAPDWGIYEQYF. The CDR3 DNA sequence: TGTGCCAGCAGAATTTATGCCCCCGACTGGGGAATTTACGAGCAGTACTTC.